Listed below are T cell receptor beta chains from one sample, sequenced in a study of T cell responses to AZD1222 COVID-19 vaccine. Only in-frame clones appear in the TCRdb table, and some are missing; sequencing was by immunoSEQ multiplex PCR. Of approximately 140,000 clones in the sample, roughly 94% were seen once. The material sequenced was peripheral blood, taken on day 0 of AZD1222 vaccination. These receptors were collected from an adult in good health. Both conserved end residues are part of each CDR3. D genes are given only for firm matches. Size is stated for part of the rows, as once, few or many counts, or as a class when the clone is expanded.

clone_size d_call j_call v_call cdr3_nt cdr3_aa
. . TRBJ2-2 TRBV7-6 TGTGCCAGCAGCTTAGCCACAGGAATAGGGGAATTGACCGGGGAGCTGTTTTTT CASSLATGIGELTGELFF
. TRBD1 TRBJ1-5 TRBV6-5 TGTGCCAGTAGGGACAGCTATAGCAATCAGCCCCAGCATTTT CASRDSYSNQPQHF
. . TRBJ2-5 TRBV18 TGTGCCAGCTCACCACCGAATATGGCGGTCGAGACCCAGTACTTC CASSPPNMAVETQYF
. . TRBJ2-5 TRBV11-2 TGTGCCAGCAGCTTAGACTGGGAGACCCAGTACTTC CASSLDWETQYF
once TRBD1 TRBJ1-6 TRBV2 TGTGCCAGAGACGCCGGGACAGGGGACCTCTATAATTCACCCCTCCACTTT CARDAGTGDLYNSPLHF
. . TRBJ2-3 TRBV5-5 TGTGCCAGCAGCTTTGGGACTTTTTGGGCAGATACGCAGTATTTT CASSFGTFWADTQYF
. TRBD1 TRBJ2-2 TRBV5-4 TGTGCCAGCAGCGCAACCGGGACAGGGAGCGGGGAGCTGTTTTTT CASSATGTGSGELFF
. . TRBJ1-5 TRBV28 TGTGCCAGCAGTCCTTCGACAAGGGGAGGGTATCAGCCCCAGCATTTT CASSPSTRGGYQPQHF
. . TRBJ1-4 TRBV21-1 TGTGCCAGCACCGAGAGGGACGGTGAAAAACTGTTTTTT CASTERDGEKLFF
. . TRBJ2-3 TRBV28 TGTGCCACCTCAAGAGGAAGCACAGATACGCAGTATTTT CATSRGSTDTQYF
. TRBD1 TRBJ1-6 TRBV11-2 TGTGCCAGCAGAGAACAGGGGGCAACTTCACCCCTCCACTTT CASREQGATSPLHF
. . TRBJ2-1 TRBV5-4 TGTGCCAGCAGCAGGGACCTGTTAAACAATGAGCAGTTCTTC CASSRDLLNNEQFF
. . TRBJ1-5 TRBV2 TGTGCCAGCCGTCCGCTGGGGAATCAGCCCCAGCATTTT CASRPLGNQPQHF
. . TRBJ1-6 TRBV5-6 TGTGCCAGCAGCTTCTCTTTCGGGAGGAGCTCCTATAATTCACCCCTCCACTTT CASSFSFGRSSYNSPLHF
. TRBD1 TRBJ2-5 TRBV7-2 TGTGCCAGCAGCCCCAGGGGGTCTTACCAAGAGACCCAGTACTTC CASSPRGSYQETQYF
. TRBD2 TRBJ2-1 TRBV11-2 TGTGCCAGCAGCTTAGGGGCGGGGGTAGGGCCTGAGCAGTTCTTC CASSLGAGVGPEQFF
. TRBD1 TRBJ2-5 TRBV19 TGTGCCAGTAGTCTGCGGCCGGGAACCAGGGGGGAGACCCAGTACTTC CASSLRPGTRGETQYF
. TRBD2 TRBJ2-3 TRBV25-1 TGTGCCAGCACCCAGAGCGGGGAGATAGGCACAGATACGCAGTATTTT CASTQSGEIGTDTQYF
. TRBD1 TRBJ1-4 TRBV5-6 TGTGCCAGCAGTAGGGGGCTCGGGCAAACTAATGAAAAACTGTTTTTT CASSRGLGQTNEKLFF
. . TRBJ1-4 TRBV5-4 TGTGCCAGCAGCGCGTTGGGCGGAACAGGAGAAAAACTGTTTTTT CASSALGGTGEKLFF
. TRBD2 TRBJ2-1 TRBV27 TGTGCCAGCAGTTTACCCGGACTAGCGGGATTCGATGAGCAGTTCTTC CASSLPGLAGFDEQFF
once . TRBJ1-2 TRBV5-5 TGTGCCAGCAGCTTGGGTGCAAGGACTGGTAACTATGGCTACACCTTC CASSLGARTGNYGYTF
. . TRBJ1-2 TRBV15 TGTGCCACCAGCAGAGATAGGGTCGTGGGGTATGGCTACACCTTC CATSRDRVVGYGYTF
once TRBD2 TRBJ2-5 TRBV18 TGTGCCAGCTCCCGCGGGAGGGAGGAGACCCAGTACTTC CASSRGREETQYF
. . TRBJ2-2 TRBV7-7 TGTGCCAGCACCCCGGGGAGCTCGAACACCGGGGAGCTGTTTTTT CASTPGSSNTGELFF
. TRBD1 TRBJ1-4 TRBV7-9 TGTGCCAGCAGCTTCAGGACAGGAAATGAAAAACTGTTTTTT CASSFRTGNEKLFF
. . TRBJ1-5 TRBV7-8 TGTGCCAGCAGCCCCGGGGAGGGGGTAGGTCCCCAGCATTTT CASSPGEGVGPQHF
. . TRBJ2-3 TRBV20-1 TGCAGTGCTAGTAAATTTGGCGGGGGCCCTGTCGGGACGCAGTATTTT CSASKFGGGPVGTQYF
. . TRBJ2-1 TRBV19 TGTGCCAGTTCCCTTTGGGGGACACTACTTTCCTACAATGAGCAGTTCTTC CASSLWGTLLSYNEQFF
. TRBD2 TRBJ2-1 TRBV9 TGTGCCAGCAGCGCACCTTCCGGGACTAGCGGGAGTGGTGAGCAGTTCTTC CASSAPSGTSGSGEQFF
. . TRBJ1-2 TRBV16 TGTGCCAGCAGCCCCGATGGGGGCCACTATGGCTACACCTTC CASSPDGGHYGYTF
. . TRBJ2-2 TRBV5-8 TGTGCCAGCAGCCCGCGGACGGGAAACACCGGGGAGCTGTTTTTT CASSPRTGNTGELFF
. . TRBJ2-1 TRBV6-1 TGTGCCAGCAGTGAAGCGGAATGGACCGGGCCAGCCAATGAGCAGTTCTTC CASSEAEWTGPANEQFF
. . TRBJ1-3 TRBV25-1 TGTGCCAGCAGTGAAGCAGGGGACCTAGGAAACACCATATATTTT CASSEAGDLGNTIYF
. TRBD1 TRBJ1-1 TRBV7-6 TGTGCCAGCAGCGATCGGGACAGGTGGAACACTGAAGCTTTCTTT CASSDRDRWNTEAFF
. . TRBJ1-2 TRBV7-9 TGTGCCAGCAGCCTATGGACAGCTAACTATGGCTACACCTTC CASSLWTANYGYTF
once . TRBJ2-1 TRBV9 TGTGCCAGCAGCGTAGTGGCAGAAGTACAATATGAGCAGTTCTTC CASSVVAEVQYEQFF
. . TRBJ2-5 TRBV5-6 TGTGCCAGCAGTCCGGGGGCCCTTCGGGAGACCCAGTACTTC CASSPGALRETQYF
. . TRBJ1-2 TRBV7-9 TGTGCCAGCAGCGAAGTCGGGACGGAGGAAGGCTACACCTTC CASSEVGTEEGYTF
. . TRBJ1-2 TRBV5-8 TGTGCCAGCAGCTGGGACATCTATGGCTACACCTTC CASSWDIYGYTF
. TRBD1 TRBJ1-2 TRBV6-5 TGTGCCAGCAGTCAGGACAGGGGGCTCGGCTACACCTTC CASSQDRGLGYTF
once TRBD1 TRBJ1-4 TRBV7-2 TGTGCCAGCAGCTTAGCCGGGACAGGGGGCGAAAAACTGTTTTTT CASSLAGTGGEKLFF
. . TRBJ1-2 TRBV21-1 TGTGCCAGCAGAAAAAGACCCCCCGCAGGGGGAGCGGCCTATGGCTACACCTTC CASRKRPPAGGAAYGYTF
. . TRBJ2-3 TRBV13 TGTGCCAGCAGCATGCCGGCTAGCACAGATACGCAGTATTTT CASSMPASTDTQYF
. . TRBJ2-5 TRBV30 TGTGCCTGGAATCGACCGGTGGTACAAGAGACCCAGTACTTC CAWNRPVVQETQYF
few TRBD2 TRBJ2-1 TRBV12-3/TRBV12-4 TGTGCCAGCAGTCCCGAGGGAGGGTTTAAGTTCTTC CASSPEGGFKFF
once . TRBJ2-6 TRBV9 TGTGCCAGCAGCGTAGAGGGGTCAGAAAAAGGTGGGGCCAACGTCCTGACTTTC CASSVEGSEKGGANVLTF
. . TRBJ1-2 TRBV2 TGTGCCAGCAGGGGAGCTGGGCGGAACAACTATGGCTACACCTTC CASRGAGRNNYGYTF
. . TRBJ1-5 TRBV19 TGTGCCAGTAGTGGAGGACGGGTTCATAGCAATCAGCCCCAGCATTTT CASSGGRVHSNQPQHF
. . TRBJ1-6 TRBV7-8 TGTGCCAGCAGCTTACGTGGGTTTAATTCACCCCTCCACTTT CASSLRGFNSPLHF